This T cell receptor beta chain was sequenced in a study of T cells in Graves' hyperthyroidism and ophthalmopathy. Across the whole study: Prior to any treatment, at the point of initial diagnosis, peripheral blood was collected.

This clonotype was observed a few times. Its target is unknown. Germline lookup yields CDR1 MDHEN and CDR2 SYDVKM. Trimming took 0 bases from V and 2 from J, leaving 11 bases between them. The CDR3 spans 16 residues. Study results and limitations: Also found in blood were most expanded thyroid clonotypes above 0.001.

Not enrolled were patients with uncontrolled infection, other autoimmune disease, pregnancy or lactation. PBMCs came from over 8.5 ml fresh peripheral blood. Researchers amplified the TCR beta CDR3 regions from RNA transcripts. The primer set for the first-round RT-PCR of the TCR CDR3 was HTBI. TCRdb re-derived calls from the multiplex PCR reads in MiXCR, one entry per CDR3 protein. Here the sample spans about 600,000 distinct CDR3 sequences, 13% to 15% being singletons. The V gene is TRBV28, the J gene TRBJ2-4; D is perhaps TRBD2 (6 bases). This receptor was identified in a young woman with Graves' ophthalmopathy. The material sequenced was blood. This CDR3 reads CASSLWAGLTKNIQYF. For the CDR3, the DNA is TGTGCCAGCAGTTTATGGGCAGGACTAACCAAAAACATTCAGTACTTC. The full variable domain, its missing parts supplied by reference TRBV28 and TRBJ2-4, is DVKVTQSSRYLVKRTGEKVFLECVQDMDHENMFWYRQDPGLGLRLIYFSYDVKMKEKGDIPEGYSVSREKKERFSLILESASTNQTSMYLCASSLWAGLTKNIQYFGAGTRLSVL.